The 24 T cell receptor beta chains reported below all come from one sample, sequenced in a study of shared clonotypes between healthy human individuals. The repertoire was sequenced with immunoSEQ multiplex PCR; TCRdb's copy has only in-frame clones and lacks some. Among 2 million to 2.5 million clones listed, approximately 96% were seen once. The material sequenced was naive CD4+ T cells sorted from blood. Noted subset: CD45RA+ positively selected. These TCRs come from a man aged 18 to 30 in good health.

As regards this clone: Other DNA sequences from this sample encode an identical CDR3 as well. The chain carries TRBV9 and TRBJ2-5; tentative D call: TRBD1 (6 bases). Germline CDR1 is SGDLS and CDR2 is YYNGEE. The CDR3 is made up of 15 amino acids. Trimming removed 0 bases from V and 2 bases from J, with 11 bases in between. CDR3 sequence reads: CASSVGGRGQETQYF. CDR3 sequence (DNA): TGTGCCAGCAGCGTAGGGGGGCGCGGGCAAGAGACCCAGTACTTC.

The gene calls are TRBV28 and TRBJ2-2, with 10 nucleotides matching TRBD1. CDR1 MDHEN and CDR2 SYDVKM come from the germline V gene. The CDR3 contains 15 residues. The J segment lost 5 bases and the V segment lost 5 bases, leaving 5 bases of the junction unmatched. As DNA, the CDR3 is TGTGCCAGCAGTCCTCGGACAGGGGGAACCGGGGAGCTGTTTTTT. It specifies CASSPRTGGTGELFF.

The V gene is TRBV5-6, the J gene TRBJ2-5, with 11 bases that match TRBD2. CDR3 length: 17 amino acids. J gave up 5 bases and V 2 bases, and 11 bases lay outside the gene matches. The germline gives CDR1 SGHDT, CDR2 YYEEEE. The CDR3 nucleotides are TGTGCCAGCAGCTTCGCCCTTGTAGCGGGAGGGTGGGAGACCCAGTACTTC. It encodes CASSFALVAGGWETQYF.

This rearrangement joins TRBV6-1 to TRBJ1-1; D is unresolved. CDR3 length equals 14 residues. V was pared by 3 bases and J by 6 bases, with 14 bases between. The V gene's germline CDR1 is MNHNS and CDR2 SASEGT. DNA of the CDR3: TGTGCCAGCAGTGAGGTTCTCTCTGGGGCTGAAGCTTTCTTT. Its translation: CASSEVLSGAEAFF.

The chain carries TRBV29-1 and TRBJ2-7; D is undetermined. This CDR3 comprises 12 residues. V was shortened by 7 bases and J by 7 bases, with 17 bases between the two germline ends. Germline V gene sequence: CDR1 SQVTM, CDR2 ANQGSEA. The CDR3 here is CSARASPAEQYF. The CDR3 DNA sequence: TGCAGCGCTAGGGCATCCCCGGCGGAGCAGTACTTC.

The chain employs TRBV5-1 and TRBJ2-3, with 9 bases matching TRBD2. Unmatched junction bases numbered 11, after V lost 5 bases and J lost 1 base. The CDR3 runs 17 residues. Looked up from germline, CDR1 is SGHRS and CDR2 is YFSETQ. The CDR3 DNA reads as TGCGCCAGCAGTTTGTTAGCGGGAGCGCGGGGCACAGATACGCAGTATTTT. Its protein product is CASSLLAGARGTDTQYF.

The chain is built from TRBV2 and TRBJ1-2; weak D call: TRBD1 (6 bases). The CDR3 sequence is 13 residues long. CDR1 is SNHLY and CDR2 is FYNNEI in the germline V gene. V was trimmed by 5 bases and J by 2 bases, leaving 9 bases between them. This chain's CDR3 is CASSQGQNYGYTF. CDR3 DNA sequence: TGTGCCAGCAGTCAGGGACAAAACTATGGCTACACCTTC.

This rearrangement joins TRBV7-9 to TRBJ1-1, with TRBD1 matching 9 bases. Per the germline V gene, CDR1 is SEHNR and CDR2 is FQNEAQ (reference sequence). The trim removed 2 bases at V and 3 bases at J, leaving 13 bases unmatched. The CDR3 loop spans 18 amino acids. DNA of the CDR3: TGTGCCAGCAGCTTATCTCGGCATCCGGGACAGGGAGACACTGAAGCTTTCTTT. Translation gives CASSLSRHPGQGDTEAFF. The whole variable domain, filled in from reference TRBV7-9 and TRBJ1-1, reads DTGVSQNPRHKITKRGQNVTFRCDPISEHNRLYWYRQTLGQGPEFLTYFQNEAQLEKSRLLSDRFSAERPKGSFSTLEIQRTEQGDSAMYLCASSLSRHPGQGDTEAFFGQGTRLTVV.

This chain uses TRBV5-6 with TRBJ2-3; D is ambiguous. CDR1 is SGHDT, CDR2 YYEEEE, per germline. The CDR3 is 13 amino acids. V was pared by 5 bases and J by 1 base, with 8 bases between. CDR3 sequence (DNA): TGTGCCAGCAGAAAGACTGGCACAGATACGCAGTATTTT. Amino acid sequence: CASRKTGTDTQYF. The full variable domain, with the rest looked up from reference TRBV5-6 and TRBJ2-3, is DAGVTQSPTHLIKTRGQQVTLRCSPKSGHDTVSWYQQALGQGPQFIFQYYEEEERQRGNFPDRFSGHQFPNYSSELNVNALLLGDSALYLCASRKTGTDTQYFGPGTRLTVL.

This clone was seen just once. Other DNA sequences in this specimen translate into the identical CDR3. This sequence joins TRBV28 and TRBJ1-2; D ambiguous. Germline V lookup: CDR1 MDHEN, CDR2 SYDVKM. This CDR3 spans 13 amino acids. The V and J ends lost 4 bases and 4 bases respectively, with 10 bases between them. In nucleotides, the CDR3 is TGTGCCAGCAGTTCCCAGAGCAGCTATGGCTACACCTTC. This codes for CASSSQSSYGYTF.

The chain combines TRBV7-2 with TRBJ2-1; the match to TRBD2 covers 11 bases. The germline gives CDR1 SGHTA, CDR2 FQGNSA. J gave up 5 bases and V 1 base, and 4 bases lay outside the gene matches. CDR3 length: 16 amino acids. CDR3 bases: TGTGCCAGCAGCTTAGTTGTAGCGGGAGGGCACAATGAGCAGTTCTTC. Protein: CASSLVVAGGHNEQFF.

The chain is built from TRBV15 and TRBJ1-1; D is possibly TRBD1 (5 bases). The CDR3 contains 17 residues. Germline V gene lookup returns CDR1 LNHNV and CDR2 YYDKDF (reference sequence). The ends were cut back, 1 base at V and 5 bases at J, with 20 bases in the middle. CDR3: CATSRGYPQGRETEAFF. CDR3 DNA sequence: TGTGCCACCAGCAGAGGATACCCCCAAGGCAGGGAAACTGAAGCTTTCTTT.

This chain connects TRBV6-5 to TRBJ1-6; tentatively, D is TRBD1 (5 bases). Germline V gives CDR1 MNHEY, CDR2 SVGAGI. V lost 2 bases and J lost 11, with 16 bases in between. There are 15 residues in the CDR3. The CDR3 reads CASSYLRDLSTPLHF. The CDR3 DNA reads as TGTGCCAGCAGTTACCTCCGGGACCTCTCAACACCCCTCCACTTT.

CDR3 nucleotides: TGTGCCAGCAGCCCTCAATACCCGGGAGGCCTCCAAGAGACCCAGTACTTC. It translates to CASSPQYPGGLQETQYF. The J gene is TRBJ2-5, the V gene TRBV11-3; TRBD2 matches 7 bases. This CDR3 contains 17 residues. J lost 1 base, V lost 5 bases, and 13 bases had no gene match. Germline V gene data show CDR1 as SGHNT and CDR2 as YENEEA.

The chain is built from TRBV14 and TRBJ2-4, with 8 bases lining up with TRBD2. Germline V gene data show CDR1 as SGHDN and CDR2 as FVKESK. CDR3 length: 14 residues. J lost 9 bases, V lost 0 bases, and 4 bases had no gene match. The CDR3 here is CASSQDLTSGIQYF. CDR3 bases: TGTGCCAGCAGCCAAGATCTAACTAGCGGCATTCAGTACTTC.

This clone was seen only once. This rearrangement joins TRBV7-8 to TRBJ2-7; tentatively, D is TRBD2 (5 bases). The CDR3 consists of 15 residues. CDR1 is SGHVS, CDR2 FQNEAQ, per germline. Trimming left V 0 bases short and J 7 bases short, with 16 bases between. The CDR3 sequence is CASSLAHRRPGEQYF. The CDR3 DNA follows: TGTGCCAGCAGCTTAGCGCACCGCCGTCCGGGGGAGCAGTACTTC.

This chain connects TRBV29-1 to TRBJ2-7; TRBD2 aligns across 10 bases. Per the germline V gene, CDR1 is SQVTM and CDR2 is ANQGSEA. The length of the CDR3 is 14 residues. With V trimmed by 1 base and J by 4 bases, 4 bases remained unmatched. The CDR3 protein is CSVEVGSGGYEQYF. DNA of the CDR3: TGCAGCGTTGAAGTCGGTAGCGGGGGGTACGAGCAGTACTTC.

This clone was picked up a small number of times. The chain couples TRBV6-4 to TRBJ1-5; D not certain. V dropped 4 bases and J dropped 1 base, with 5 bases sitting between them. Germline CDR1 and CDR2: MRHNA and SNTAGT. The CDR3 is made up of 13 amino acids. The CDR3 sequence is CASSVGSNQPQHF. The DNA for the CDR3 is TGTGCCAGCAGTGTTGGGAGCAATCAGCCCCAGCATTTT.

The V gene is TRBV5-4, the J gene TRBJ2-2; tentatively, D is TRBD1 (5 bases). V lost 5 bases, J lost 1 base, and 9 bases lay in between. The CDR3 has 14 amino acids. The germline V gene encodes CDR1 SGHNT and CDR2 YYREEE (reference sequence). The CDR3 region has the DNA TGTGCCAGCAGGAAAGACAGGAACACCGGGGAGCTGTTTTTT. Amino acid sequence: CASRKDRNTGELFF.

This chain's CDR3 is CASRPGTAGANVLTF. The DNA for the CDR3 is TGTGCCAGCAGACCCGGGACAGCTGGGGCCAACGTCCTGACTTTC. This chain links TRBV6-5 with TRBJ2-6; 7 bases align to TRBD1. Germline-derived CDR1 and CDR2 are MNHEY and SVGAGI. Trimming took 6 bases from V and 2 from J; bases not matched to a gene: 4. The CDR3 contains 15 residues.

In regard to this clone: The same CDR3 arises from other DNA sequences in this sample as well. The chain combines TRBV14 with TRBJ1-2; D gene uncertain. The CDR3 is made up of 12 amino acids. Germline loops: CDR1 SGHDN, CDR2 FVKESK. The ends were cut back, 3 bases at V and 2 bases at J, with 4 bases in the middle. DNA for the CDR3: TGTGCCAGCAGCCAGCAGAACTATGGCTACACCTTC. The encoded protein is CASSQQNYGYTF.

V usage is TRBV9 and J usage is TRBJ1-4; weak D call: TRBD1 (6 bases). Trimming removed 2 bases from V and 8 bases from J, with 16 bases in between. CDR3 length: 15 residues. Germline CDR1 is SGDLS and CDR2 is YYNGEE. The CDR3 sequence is CASSVGATTGEKLFF. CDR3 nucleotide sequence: TGTGCCAGCAGCGTTGGGGCTACCACAGGGGAAAAACTGTTTTTT.

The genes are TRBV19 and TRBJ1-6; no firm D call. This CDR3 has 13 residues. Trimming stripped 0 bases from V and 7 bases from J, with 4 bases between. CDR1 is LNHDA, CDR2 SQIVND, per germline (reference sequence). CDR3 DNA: TGTGCCAGTAGTATAGATCAGAATTCACCCCTCCACTTT. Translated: CASSIDQNSPLHF.

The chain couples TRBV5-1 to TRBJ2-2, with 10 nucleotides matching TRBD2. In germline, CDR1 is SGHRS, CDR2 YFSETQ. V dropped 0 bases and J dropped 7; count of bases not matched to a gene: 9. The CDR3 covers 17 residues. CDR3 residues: CASSLESGRALSGELFF. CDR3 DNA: TGCGCCAGCAGCTTGGAAAGCGGGAGGGCACTCAGCGGGGAGCTGTTTTTT.